This T cell receptor (beta chain) emerged from a study of neurological immune-mediated disorders. Study-level results: The absence of shared CDR3 amino acid sequences among expanded clones across subjects suggests private repertoires in all groups.

Individuals who volunteered at a blood bank located in Maryland, USA, made up the group of healthy controls. Libraries from sorted cells used roughly 900,000 T cells (CD4+ or CD8+). The cDNA was synthesized by 5'RACE incorporating 10-nucleotide random UMIs. TCRdb analysed the 5' RACE reads with MiXCR anew, one entry per CDR3 protein. Of approximately 30,000 distinct CDR3 sequences detected, approximately 4% appear once; the ten largest clones hold around a quarter. This clonotype has at least ten counts. No antigen is known for it. Trimming pared 5 bases from V and 8 bases from J, leaving 22 bases between. This CDR3 is built from 15 residues. Germline V gene lookup returns CDR1 SGHRS and CDR2 YFSETQ.

This clonotype originated in a woman between 40 and 55 years old in good health. What was sequenced was CD4+ T cells from blood. The rearrangement uses TRBV5-1 and TRBJ1-2; D perhaps matches TRBD1 (5 bases). The CDR3 nucleotides read TGCGCCAGCAGAGACGAAGTGGGGCTGGCGGGCGGCTACACCTTC. Its translation: CASRDEVGLAGGYTF. Using reference TRBV5-1 and TRBJ1-2 for the parts outside the CDR3, the full variable domain is KAGVTQTPRYLIKTRGQQVTLSCSPISGHRSVSWYQQTPGQGLQFLFEYFSETQRNKGNFPGRFSGRQFSNSRSEMNVSTLELGDSALYLCASRDEVGLAGGYTFGSGTRLTVV.